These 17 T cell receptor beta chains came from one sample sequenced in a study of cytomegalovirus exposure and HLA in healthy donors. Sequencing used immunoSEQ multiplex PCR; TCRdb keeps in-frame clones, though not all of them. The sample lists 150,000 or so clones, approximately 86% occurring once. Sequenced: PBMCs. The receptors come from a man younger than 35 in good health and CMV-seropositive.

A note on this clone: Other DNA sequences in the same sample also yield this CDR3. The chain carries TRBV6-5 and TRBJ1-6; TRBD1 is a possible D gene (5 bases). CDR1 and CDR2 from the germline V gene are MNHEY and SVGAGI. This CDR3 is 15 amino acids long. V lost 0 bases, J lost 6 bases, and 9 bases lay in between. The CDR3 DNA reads TGTGCCAGCAGTTACTCAGGGCAGGGTAATTCACCCCTCCACTTT. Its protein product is CASSYSGQGNSPLHF.

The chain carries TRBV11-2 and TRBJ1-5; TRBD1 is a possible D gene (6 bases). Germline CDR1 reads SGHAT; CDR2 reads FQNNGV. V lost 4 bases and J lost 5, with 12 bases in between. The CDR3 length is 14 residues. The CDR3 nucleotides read TGTGCCAGCAGCTGGGGCAGGGGAGATCAGCCCCAGCATTTT. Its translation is CASSWGRGDQPQHF. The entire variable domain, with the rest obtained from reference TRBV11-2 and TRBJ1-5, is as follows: EAGVAQSPRYKIIEKRQSVAFWCNPISGHATLYWYQQILGQGPKLLIQFQNNGVVDDSQLPKDRFSAERLKGVDSTLKIQPAKLEDSAVYLCASSWGRGDQPQHFGDGTRLSIL.

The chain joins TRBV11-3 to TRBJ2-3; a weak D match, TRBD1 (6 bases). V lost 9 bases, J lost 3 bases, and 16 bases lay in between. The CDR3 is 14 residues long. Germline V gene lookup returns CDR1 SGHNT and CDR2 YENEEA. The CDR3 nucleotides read TGTGCCAGTCAGCTGGGCAGGGGTACAGATACGCAGTATTTT. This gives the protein CASQLGRGTDTQYF.

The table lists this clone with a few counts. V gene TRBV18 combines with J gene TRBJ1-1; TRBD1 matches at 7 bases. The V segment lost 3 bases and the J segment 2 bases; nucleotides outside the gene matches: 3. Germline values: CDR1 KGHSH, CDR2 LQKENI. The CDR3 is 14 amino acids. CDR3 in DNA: TGTGCCAGCTCACCCGGGACAGCTAACACTGAAGCTTTCTTT. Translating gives CASSPGTANTEAFF.

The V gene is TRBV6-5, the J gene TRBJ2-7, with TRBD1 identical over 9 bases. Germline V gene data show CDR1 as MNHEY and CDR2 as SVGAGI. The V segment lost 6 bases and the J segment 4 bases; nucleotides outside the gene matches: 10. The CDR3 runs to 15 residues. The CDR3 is CASRTDGTGQYEQYF. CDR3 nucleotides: TGTGCCAGCAGGACAGACGGGACAGGGCAATACGAGCAGTACTTC.

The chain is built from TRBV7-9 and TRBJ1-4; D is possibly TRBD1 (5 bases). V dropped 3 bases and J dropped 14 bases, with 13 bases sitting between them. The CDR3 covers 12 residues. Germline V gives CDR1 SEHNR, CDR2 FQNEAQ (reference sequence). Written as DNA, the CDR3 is TGTGCCAGCAGCTTGGTGGAGGGACGTCTGTTTTTT. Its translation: CASSLVEGRLFF.

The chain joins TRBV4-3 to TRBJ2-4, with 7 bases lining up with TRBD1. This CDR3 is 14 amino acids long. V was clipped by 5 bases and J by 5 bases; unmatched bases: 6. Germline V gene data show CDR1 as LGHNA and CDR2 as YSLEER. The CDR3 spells CASSYSGTENIQYF. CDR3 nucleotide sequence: TGCGCCAGCAGCTACTCCGGGACAGAAAACATTCAGTACTTC.

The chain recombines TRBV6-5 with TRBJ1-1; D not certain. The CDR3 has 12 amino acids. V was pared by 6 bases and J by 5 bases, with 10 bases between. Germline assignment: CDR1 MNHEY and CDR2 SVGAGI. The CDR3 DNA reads TGTGCCAGCAGGGTCCGCGAGACTGAAGCTTTCTTT. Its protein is CASRVRETEAFF.

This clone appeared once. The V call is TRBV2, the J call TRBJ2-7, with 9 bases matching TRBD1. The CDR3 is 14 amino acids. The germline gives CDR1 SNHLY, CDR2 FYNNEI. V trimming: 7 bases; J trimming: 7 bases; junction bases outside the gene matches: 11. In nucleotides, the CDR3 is TGTGCCAGCATTTACAGGGGGCTGTCAGAGGAGCAGTACTTC. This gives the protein CASIYRGLSEEQYF.

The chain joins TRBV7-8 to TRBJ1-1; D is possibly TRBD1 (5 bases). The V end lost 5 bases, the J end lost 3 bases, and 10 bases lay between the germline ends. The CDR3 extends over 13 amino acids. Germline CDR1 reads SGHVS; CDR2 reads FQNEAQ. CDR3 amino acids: CASSGPGYTEAFF. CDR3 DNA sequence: TGTGCCAGCAGCGGACCAGGGTACACTGAAGCTTTCTTT.

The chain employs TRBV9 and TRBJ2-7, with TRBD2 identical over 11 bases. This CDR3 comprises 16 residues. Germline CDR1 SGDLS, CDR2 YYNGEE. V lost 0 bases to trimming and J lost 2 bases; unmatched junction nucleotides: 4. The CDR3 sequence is CASSVGGSGGAYEQYF. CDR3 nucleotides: TGTGCCAGCAGCGTAGGTGGTAGCGGGGGGGCCTACGAGCAGTACTTC.

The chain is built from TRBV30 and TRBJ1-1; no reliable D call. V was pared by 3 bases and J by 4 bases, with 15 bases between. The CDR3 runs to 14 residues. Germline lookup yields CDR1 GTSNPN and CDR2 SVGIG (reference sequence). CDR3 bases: TGTGCCTGGAGCTCCCCGGCAGGAGGCACTGAAGCTTTCTTT. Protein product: CAWSSPAGGTEAFF.

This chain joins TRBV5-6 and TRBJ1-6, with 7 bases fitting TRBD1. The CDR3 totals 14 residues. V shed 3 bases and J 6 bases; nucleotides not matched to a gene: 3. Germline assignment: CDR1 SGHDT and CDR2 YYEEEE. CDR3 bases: TGTGCCAGCAGCTGGGGGACAGCTAATTCACCCCTCCACTTT. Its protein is CASSWGTANSPLHF.

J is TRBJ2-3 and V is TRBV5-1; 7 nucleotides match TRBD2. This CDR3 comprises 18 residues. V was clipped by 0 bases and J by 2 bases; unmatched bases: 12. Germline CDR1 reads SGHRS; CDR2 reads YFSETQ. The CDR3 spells CASSLGAGRAGDTDTQYF. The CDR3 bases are TGCGCCAGCAGCTTGGGGGCCGGCAGGGCGGGAGACACAGATACGCAGTATTTT.

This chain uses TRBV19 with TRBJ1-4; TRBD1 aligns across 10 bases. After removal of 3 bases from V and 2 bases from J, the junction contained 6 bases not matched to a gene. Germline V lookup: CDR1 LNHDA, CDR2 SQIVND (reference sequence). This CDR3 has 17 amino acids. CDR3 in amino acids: CASSIGQGGPTNEKLFF. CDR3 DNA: TGTGCCAGTAGTATCGGACAGGGGGGACCTACTAATGAAAAACTGTTTTTT. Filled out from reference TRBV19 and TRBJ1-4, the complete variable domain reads DGGITQSPKYLFRKEGQNVTLSCEQNLNHDAMYWYRQDPGQGLRLIYYSQIVNDFQKGDIAEGYSVSREKKESFPLTVTSAQKNPTAFYLCASSIGQGGPTNEKLFFGSGTQLSVL.

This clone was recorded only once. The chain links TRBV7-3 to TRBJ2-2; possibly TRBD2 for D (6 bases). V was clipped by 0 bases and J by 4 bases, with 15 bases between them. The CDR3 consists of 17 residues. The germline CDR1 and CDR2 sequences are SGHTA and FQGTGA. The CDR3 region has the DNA TGTGCCAGCAGCTTAACCGGAGCAAGCGGGCCCACCGGGGAGCTGTTTTTT. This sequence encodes CASSLTGASGPTGELFF.

The CDR3 coding sequence is TGTGCCAGCAGAACAGGGGGTGGCCAGGAGACCCAGTACTTC. It encodes CASRTGGGQETQYF. The chain is built from TRBV6-5 and TRBJ2-5, with 8 bases fitting TRBD1. CDR3 size: 14 residues. CDR1 MNHEY and CDR2 SVGAGI come from the germline V gene. V lost 6 bases and J lost 5; bases outside the gene matches: 8.